This T cell receptor beta chain was captured in a study of T cells of healthy individuals. MiXCR was run by TCRdb on the 5' RACE reads, yielding one entry per CDR3 protein. Of around 63,000 distinct CDR3 sequences in the sample, around 15% are singletons; the top ten hold less than 6%. The CDR3 is made up of 12 amino acids. In germline, CDR1 is DFQATT, CDR2 SNEGSKA (reference sequence). With 2 bases clipped from V and 6 bases from J, the junction kept 1 base outside the gene matches. The TCR comes from a human donor in good health. The chain is built from TRBV20-1 and TRBJ2-1; 7 nucleotides agree with TRBD1. Written as DNA, the CDR3 is TGCAGTGCTAGACGACAGGGCAATGAGCAGTTCTTC. It codes for CSARRQGNEQFF.